The entry below gives a single T cell receptor (beta chain) sequence along with its context. Its antigen is currently unknown. This entry belongs to a study of cytomegalovirus exposure and HLA in healthy donors. Overall study: Among the 398 genotyped donors, around 85% were placed in the Caucasian-associated ancestry cluster.

PCR involved 60 Vbeta and 13 Jbeta primers. Assay: immunoSEQ multiplex PCR; the TCRdb copy retains only in-frame clones and omits some. The repertoire holds over 50,000 clones, with 87% as singletons. Germline CDR1 is SGHRS and CDR2 is YFSETQ. V was pared by 3 bases and J by 3 bases, with 15 bases between. CDR3 length: 15 amino acids. General study points: Several of the most significant clusters appeared, in a later analysis, to be linked to common viral pathogens. Despite most TCR sequences being rare, some public TCRs occurred in many donors. Relative to the approximately 700-donor mean, N-insertions were reportedly fewer in an Asian-associated ancestry cluster in a later analysis.

This TCR was sampled from a man younger than 30 in good health and CMV-seronegative. The sequenced material came from PBMCs. V and J are TRBV5-1 and TRBJ1-1; D possibly corresponds to TRBD1 (5 bases). The CDR3 is CASSWQGSSYTEAFF. CDR3 nucleotides: TGCGCCAGCAGCTGGCAGGGAAGCAGTTACACTGAAGCTTTCTTT.